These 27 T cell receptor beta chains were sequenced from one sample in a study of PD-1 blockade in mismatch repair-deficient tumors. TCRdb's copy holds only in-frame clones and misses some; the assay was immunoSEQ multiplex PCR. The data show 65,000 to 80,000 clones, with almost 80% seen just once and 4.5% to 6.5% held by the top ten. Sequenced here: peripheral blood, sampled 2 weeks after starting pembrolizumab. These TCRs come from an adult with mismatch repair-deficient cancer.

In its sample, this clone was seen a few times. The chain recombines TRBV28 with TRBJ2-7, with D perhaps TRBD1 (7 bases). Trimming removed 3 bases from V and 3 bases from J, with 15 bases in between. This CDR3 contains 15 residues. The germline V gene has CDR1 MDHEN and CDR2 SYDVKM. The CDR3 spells CASSLRDRPFYEQYF. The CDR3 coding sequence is TGTGCCAGCAGTTTGCGGGACAGACCCTTCTACGAGCAGTACTTC. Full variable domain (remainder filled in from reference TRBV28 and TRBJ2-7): DVKVTQSSRYLVKRTGEKVFLECVQDMDHENMFWYRQDPGLGLRLIYFSYDVKMKEKGDIPEGYSVSREKKERFSLILESASTNQTSMYLCASSLRDRPFYEQYFGPGTRLTVT.

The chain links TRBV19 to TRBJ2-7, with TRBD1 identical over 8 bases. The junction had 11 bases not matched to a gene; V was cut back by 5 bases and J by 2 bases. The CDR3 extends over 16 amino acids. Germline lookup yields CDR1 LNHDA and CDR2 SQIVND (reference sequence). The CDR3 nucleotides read TGTGCCAGTAGTCCACAGGGGGTAGACCCTCCCTACGAGCAGTACTTC. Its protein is CASSPQGVDPPYEQYF.

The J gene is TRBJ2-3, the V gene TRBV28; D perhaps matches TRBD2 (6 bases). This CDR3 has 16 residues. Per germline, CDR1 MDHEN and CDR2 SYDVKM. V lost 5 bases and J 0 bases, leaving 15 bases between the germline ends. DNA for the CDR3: TGTGCCAGCAGTAAACTCCGCGGGGCTAGCACAGATACGCAGTATTTT. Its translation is CASSKLRGASTDTQYF.

CDR3 bases: TGTGCCACGAGCGGGAGGCTGGAAGAGACCCAGTACTTC. This encodes CATSGRLEETQYF. This sequence joins TRBV19 and TRBJ2-5; 9 bases fit TRBD2. This CDR3 spans 13 amino acids. Germline values: CDR1 LNHDA, CDR2 SQIVND (reference sequence). V lost 10 bases, J lost 3 bases, and 6 bases stayed unmatched.

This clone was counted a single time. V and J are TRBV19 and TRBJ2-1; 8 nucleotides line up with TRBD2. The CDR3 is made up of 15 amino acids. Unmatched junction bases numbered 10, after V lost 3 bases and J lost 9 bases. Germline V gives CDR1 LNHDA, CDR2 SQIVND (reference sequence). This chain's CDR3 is CASSIGLAGRTEQFF. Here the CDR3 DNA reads TGTGCCAGTAGTATTGGATTAGCGGGACGAACTGAGCAGTTCTTC.

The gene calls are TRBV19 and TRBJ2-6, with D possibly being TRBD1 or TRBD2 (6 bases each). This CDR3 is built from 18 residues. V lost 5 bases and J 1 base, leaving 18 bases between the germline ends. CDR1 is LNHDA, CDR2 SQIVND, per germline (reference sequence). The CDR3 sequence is CASSALTVGGSGANVLTF. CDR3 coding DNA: TGTGCCAGTAGTGCCTTGACAGTAGGGGGGTCTGGGGCCAACGTCCTGACTTTC.

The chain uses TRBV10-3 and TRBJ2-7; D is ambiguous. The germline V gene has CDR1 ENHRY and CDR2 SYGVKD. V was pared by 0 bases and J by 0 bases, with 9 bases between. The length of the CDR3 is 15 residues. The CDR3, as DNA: TGTGCCATCAGTGAGTCTGGGGATAGCTCCTACGAGCAGTACTTC. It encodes CAISESGDSSYEQYF.

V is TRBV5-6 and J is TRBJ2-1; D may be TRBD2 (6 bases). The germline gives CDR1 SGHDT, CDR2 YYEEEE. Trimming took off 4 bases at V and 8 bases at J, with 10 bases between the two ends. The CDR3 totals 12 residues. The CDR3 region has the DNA TGTGCCAGCAGCCGGGGGTGGGATGAGCAGTTCTTC. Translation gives CASSRGWDEQFF.

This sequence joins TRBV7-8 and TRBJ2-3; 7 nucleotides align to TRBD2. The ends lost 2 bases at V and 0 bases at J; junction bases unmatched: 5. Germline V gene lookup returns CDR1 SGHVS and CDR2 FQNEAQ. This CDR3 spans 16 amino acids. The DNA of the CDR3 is TGTGCCAGCAGCTTATCGGGGGGTTTAAGCACAGATACGCAGTATTTT. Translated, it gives CASSLSGGLSTDTQYF.

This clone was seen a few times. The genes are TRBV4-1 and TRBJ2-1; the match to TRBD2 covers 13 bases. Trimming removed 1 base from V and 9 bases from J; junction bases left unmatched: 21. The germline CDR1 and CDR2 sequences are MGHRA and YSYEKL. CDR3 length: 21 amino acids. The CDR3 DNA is TGCGCCAGCAGCCAAGGAAACCTCGGAGGTTTACTAGCGGGAGGGCGTGGTGAGCAGTTCTTC. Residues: CASSQGNLGGLLAGGRGEQFF.

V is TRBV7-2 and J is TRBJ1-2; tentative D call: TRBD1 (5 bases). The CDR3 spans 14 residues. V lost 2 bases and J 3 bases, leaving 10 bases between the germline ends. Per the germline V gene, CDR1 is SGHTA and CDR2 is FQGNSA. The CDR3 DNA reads TGTGCCAGCAGCTTACAGGGAGGGCACTATGGCTACACCTTC. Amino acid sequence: CASSLQGGHYGYTF.

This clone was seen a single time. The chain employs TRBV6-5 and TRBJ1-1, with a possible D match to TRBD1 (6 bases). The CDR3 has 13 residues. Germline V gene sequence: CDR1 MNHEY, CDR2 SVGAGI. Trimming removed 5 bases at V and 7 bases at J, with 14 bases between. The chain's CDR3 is CASSGGRRVEAFF. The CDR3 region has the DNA TGTGCCAGCAGTGGGGGGCGCCGGGTTGAAGCTTTCTTT.

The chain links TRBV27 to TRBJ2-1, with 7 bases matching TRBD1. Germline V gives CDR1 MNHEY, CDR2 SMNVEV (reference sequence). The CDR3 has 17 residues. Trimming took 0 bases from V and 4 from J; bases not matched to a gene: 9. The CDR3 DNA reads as TGTGCCAGCAGTTTATCGACTACGGACAGGTTATACAATGAGCAGTTCTTC. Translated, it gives CASSLSTTDRLYNEQFF.

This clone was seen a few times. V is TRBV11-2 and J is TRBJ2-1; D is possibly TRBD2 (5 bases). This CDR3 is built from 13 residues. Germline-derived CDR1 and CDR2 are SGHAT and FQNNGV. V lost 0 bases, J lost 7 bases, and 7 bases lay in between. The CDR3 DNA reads TGTGCCAGCAGCTTAGATGGGAGAAATGAGCAGTTCTTC. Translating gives CASSLDGRNEQFF.

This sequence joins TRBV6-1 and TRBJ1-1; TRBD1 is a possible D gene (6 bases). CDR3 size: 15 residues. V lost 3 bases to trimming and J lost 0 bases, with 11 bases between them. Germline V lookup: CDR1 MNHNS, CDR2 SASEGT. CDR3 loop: CASSDRGAMNTEAFF. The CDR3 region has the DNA TGTGCCAGCAGTGATCGGGGGGCAATGAACACTGAAGCTTTCTTT.

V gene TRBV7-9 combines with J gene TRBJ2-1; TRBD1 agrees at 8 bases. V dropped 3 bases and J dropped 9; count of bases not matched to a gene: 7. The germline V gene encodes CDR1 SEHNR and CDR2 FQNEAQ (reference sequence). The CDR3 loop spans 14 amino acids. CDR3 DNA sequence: TGTGCCAGCAGCTTCGGTCAGGGGGCGGGTGAGCAGTTCTTC. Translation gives CASSFGQGAGEQFF.

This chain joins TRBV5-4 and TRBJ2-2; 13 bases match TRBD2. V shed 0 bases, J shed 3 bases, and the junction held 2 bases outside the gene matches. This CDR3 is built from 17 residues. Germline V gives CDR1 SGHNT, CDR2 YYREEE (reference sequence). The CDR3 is CASSLVLAGGDTGELFF. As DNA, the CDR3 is TGTGCCAGCAGCTTGGTACTAGCGGGAGGGGACACCGGGGAGCTGTTTTTT.

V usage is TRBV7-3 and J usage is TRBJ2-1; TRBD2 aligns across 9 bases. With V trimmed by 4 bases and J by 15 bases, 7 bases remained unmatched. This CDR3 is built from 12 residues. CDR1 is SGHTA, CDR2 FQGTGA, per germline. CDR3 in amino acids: CASSSPGGRVFF. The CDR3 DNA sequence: TGTGCCAGCAGCTCCCCGGGCGGGAGGGTGTTCTTC. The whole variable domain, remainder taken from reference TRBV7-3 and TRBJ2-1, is GAGVSQTPSNKVTEKGKYVELRCDPISGHTALYWYRQSLGQGPEFLIYFQGTGAADDSGLPNDRFFAVRPEGSVSTLKIQRTERGDSAVYLCASSSPGGRVFFGPGTRLTVL.

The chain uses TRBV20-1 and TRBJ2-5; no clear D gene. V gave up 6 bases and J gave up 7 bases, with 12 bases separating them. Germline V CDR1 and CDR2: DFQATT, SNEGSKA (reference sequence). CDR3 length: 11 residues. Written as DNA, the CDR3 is TGCAGTGCCCCGCGGTCGTCGACCCAGTACTTC. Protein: CSAPRSSTQYF.

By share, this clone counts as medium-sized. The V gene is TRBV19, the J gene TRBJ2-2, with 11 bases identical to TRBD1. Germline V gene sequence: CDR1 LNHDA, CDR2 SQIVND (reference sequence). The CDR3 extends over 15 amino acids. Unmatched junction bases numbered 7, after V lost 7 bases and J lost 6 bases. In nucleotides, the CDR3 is TGTGCCAGTAACCCTGGGACAGGGGGTTCCGGGGAGCTGTTTTTT. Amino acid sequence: CASNPGTGGSGELFF.

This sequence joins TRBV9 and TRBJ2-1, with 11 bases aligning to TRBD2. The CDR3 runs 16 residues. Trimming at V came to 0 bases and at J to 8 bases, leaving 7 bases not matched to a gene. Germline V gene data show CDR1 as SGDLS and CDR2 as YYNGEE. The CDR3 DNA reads TGTGCCAGCAGCGTAGCGGGGACTAGCGGCAGATATGAGCAGTTCTTC. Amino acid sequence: CASSVAGTSGRYEQFF.

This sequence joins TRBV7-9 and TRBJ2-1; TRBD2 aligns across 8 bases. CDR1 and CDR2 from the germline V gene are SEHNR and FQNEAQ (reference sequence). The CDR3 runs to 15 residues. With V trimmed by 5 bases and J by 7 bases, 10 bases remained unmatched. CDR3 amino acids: CASSAGVAGPNEQFF. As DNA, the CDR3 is TGTGCCAGCAGCGCAGGGGTAGCGGGGCCGAATGAGCAGTTCTTC. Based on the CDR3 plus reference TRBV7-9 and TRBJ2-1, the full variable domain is DTGVSQNPRHKITKRGQNVTFRCDPISEHNRLYWYRQTLGQGPEFLTYFQNEAQLEKSRLLSDRFSAERPKGSFSTLEIQRTEQGDSAMYLCASSAGVAGPNEQFFGPGTRLTVL.

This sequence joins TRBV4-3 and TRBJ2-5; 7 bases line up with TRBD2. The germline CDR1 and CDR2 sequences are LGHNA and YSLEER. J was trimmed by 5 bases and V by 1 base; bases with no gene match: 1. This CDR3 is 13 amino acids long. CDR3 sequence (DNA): TGCGCCAGCAGCCAAGTGGGGGGGGAGACCCAGTACTTC. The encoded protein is CASSQVGGETQYF.

CDR3: CASSARLGTGLNEQFF. The CDR3 DNA reads TGTGCCAGCAGTGCTAGACTCGGGACAGGTCTCAATGAGCAGTTCTTC. The V and J genes are TRBV7-3 and TRBJ2-1, with 8 positions matching TRBD1. This CDR3 contains 16 residues. From germline, CDR1 is SGHTA and CDR2 FQGTGA. V trimming: 6 bases; J trimming: 6 bases; junction bases outside the gene matches: 13.

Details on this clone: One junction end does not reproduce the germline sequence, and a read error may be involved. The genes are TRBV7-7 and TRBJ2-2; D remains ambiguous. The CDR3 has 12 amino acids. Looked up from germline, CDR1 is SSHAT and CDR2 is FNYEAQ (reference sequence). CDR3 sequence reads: CASSLESGELFF. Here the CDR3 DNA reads TGTGCTAGCAGCTTAGAGTCCGGGGAGCTGTTTTTT.

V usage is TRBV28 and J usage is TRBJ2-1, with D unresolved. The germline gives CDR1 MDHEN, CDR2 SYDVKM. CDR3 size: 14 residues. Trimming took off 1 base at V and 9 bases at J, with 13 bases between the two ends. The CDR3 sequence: CASSLLDPVGEQFF. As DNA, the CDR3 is TGTGCCAGCAGTTTATTGGACCCAGTAGGTGAGCAGTTCTTC.

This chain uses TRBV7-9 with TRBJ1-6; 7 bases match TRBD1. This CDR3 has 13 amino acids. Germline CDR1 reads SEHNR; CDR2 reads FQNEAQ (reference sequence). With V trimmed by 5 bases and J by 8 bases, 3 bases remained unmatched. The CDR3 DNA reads TGTGCCAGCAGCACCACAGGGGATTCACCCCTCCACTTT. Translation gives CASSTTGDSPLHF.